This TCR beta chain was documented in a study of cytomegalovirus exposure and HLA in healthy donors. Study-level findings and limits: Available immune exposure information covered CMV serostatus only. Most TCR sequences were rare, but some public TCRs occurred in many donors.

This clone appeared a few times. What it binds is not known. This CDR3 contains 14 residues. CDR1 is ENHRY and CDR2 is SYGVKD in the germline V gene. V was trimmed by 8 bases and J by 0 bases, leaving 12 bases between them. Use of 60 Vbeta and 13 Jbeta primers characterized the PCR. The table came from immunoSEQ multiplex PCR; TCRdb's copy has only in-frame clones and leaves some out. The data contain around 210,000 clones, around 75% of them singletons. The sample consisted of PBMCs. The V call is TRBV10-3, the J call TRBJ2-3; maybe TRBD2 (5 bases). The TCR sequence derives from a male donor in good health and CMV-seropositive. For the CDR3, the DNA is TGTGCCATCGCAAGCGGAGCTAGCACAGATACGCAGTATTTT. Translating gives CAIASGASTDTQYF.